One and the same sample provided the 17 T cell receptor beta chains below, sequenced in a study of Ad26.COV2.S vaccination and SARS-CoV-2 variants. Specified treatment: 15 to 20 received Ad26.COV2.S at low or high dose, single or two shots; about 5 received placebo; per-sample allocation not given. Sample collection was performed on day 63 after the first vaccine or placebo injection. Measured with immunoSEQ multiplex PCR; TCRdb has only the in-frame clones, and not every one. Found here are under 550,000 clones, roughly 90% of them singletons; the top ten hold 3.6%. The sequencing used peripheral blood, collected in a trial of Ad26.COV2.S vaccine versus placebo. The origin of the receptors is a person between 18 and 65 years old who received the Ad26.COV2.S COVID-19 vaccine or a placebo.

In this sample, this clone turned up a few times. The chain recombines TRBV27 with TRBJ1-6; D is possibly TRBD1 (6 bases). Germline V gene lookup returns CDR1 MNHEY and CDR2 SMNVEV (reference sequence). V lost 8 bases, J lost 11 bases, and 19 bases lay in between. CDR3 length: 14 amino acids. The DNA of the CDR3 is TGTGCCAGCGCGCCACAGGGAGGAGGGACACCCCTCCACTTT. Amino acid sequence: CASAPQGGGTPLHF.

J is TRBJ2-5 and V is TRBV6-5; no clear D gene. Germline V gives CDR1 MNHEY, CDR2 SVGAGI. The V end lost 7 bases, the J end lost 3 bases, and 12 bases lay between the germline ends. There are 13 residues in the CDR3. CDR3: CASTKGPKETQYF. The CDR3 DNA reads TGTGCCAGCACGAAAGGACCCAAAGAGACCCAGTACTTC.

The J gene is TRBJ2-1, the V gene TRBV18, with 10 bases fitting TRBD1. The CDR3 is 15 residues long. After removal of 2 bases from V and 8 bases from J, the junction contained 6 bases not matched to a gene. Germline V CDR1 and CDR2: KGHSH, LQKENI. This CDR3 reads CASSPRDRGADEQFF. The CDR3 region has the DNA TGTGCCAGCTCACCAAGGGACAGGGGAGCCGATGAGCAGTTCTTC.

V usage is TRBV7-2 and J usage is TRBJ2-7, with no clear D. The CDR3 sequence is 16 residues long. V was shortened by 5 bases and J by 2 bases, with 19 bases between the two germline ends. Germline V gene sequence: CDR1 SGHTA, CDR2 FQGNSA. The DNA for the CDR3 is TGTGCCAGCAGCCATCTGTCGAACAGCCGCCCCTACGAGCAGTACTTC. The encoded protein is CASSHLSNSRPYEQYF.

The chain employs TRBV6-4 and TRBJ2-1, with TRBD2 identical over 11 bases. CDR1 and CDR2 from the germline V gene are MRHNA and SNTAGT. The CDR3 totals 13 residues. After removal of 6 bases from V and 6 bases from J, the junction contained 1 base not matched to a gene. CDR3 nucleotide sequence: TGTGCCAGCAGAACTAGCGGGAGCAATGAGCAGTTCTTC. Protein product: CASRTSGSNEQFF.

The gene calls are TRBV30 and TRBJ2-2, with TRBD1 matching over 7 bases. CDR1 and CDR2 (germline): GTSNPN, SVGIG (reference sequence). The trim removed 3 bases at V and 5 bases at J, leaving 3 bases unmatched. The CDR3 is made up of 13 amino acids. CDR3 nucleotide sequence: TGTGCCTGGAGGGGACAGAATACCGGGGAGCTGTTTTTT. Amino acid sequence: CAWRGQNTGELFF.

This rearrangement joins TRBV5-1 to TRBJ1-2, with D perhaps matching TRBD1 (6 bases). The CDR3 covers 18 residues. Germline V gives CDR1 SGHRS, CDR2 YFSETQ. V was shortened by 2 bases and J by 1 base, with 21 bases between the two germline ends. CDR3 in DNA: TGCGCCAGCAGCTTCCCCCCGACAGGCTACGACCTTAACTATGGCTACACCTTC. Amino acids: CASSFPPTGYDLNYGYTF.

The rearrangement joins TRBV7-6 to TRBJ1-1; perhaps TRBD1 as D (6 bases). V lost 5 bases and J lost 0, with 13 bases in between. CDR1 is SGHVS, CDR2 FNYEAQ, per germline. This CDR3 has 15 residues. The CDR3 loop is CASSPIGQLNTEAFF. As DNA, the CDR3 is TGTGCCAGCAGCCCTATTGGACAGCTGAACACTGAAGCTTTCTTT. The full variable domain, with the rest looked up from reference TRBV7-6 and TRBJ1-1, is GAGVSQSPRYKVTKRGQDVALRCDPISGHVSLYWYRQALGQGPEFLTYFNYEAQQDKSGLPNDRFSAERPEGSISTLTIQRTEQRDSAMYRCASSPIGQLNTEAFFGQGTRLTVV.

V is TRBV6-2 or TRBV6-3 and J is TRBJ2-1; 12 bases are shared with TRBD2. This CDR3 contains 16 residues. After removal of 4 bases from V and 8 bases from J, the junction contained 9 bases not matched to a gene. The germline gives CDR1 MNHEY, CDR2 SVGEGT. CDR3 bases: TGTGCCAGCAGTTTCTCTAGCGGGGGGGCCTTAGATGAGCAGTTCTTC. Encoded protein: CASSFSSGGALDEQFF.

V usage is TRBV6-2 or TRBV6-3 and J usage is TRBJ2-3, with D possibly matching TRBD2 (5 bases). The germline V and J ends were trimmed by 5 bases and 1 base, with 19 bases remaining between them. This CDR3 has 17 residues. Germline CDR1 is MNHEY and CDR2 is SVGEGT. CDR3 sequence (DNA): TGTGCCAGCAGTCCCGGACTCTCCCTCCGGGGCACAGATACGCAGTATTTT. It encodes CASSPGLSLRGTDTQYF.

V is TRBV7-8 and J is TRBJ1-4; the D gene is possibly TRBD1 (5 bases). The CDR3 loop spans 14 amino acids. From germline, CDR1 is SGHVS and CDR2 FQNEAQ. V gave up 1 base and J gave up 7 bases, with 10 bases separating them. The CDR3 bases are TGTGCCAGCAGCTTAGTCCAGGGTGTTGAAAAACTGTTTTTT. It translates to CASSLVQGVEKLFF.

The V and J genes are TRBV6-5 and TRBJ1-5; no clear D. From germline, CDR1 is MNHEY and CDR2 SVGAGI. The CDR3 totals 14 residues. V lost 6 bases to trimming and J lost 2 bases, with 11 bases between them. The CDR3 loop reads CASSLRRGNQPQHF. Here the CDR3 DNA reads TGTGCCAGCAGCCTAAGGAGGGGCAATCAGCCCCAGCATTTT.

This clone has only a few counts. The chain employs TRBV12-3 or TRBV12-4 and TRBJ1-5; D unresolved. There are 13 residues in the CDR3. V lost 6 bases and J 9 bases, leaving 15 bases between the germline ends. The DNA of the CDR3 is TGTGCCAGCAGCCCGGGCCCCGCGTGGCCCCAGCATTTT. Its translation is CASSPGPAWPQHF.

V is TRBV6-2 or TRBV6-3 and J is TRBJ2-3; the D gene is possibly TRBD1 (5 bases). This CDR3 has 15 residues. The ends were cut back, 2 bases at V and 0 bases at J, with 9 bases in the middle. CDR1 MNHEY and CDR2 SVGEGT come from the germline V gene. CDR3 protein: CASSYTRTSTDTQYF. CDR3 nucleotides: TGTGCCAGCAGTTACACCAGGACAAGCACAGATACGCAGTATTTT.

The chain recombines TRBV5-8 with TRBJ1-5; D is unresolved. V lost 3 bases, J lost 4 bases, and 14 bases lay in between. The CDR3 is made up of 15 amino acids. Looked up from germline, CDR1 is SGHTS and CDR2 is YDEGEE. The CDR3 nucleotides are TGTGCCAGCAGCTGGGTGCCCGGACTAAATCAGCCCCAGCATTTT. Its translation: CASSWVPGLNQPQHF. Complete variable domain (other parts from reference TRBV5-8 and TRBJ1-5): EAGVTQSPTHLIKTRGQQATLRCSPISGHTSVYWYQQALGLGLQFLLWYDEGEERNRGNFPPRFSGRQFPNYSSELNVNALELEDSALYLCASSWVPGLNQPQHFGDGTRLSIL.

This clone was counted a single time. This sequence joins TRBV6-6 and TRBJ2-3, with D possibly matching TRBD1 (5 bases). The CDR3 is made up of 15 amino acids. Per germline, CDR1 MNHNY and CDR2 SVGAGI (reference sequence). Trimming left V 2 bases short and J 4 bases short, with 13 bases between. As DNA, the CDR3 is TGTGCCAGCAGTTACGGTCGGTACAGGTCAGATACGCAGTATTTT. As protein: CASSYGRYRSDTQYF.

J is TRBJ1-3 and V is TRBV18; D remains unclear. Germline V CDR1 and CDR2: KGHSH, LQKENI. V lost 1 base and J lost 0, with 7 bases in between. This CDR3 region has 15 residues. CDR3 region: CASSPRSISGNTIYF. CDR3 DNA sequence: TGTGCCAGCTCACCACGGAGTATCTCTGGAAACACCATATATTTT.